The sequence of this T cell receptor beta chain was determined in a study of blood T cell repertoires in COVID-19. Study-level information: Samples of COVID-19 (acute and convalescent) were obtained from the United States, Italy and Spain. PBMCs, B-cell-depleted T cells, or T cells were the source of the cDNA or gDNA that made up the material.

Trimming left V 4 bases short and J 2 bases short, with 14 bases between. This CDR3 is built from 15 residues. Germline CDR1 and CDR2: SQVTM and ANQGSEA. How the authors handled the data: By means of reference gene primer amplification, nucleated cell counts were estimated. Data came from immunoSEQ multiplex PCR; TCRdb stores just in-frame clones and leaves some out. The D gene and trimming were derived from the DNA, and the V and J assignments and clone size from that table. The table has about 130,000 clones, about 80% seen once. The J gene is TRBJ1-4, the V gene TRBV29-1; perhaps TRBD1 as D (6 bases). This TCR came from a woman aged 80 or over with acute or convalescent COVID-19. The sample was peripheral blood. CDR3 protein: CSVVFTRGTNEKLFF. CDR3 bases: TGCAGCGTTGTATTTACGAGGGGGACTAATGAAAAACTGTTTTTT.